What follows are 13 T cell receptor beta chains derived from one specimen sequenced in a study of blood T cell repertoires in COVID-19. TCRdb's copy holds only in-frame clones and misses some; the assay was immunoSEQ multiplex PCR. The sample includes about 670,000 clones, 75% to 90% seen only once; the top ten take around 0.3%. What was sequenced was peripheral blood. These receptors were taken from a woman in her late teens or twenties with acute or convalescent COVID-19.

The V call is TRBV4-1, the J call TRBJ2-7; D is possibly TRBD1 (6 bases). The CDR3 has 15 residues. CDR1 is MGHRA and CDR2 is YSYEKL in the germline V gene. Trimming cost V 1 base and J 0 bases, with 10 bases left between them. CDR3 nucleotide sequence: TGCGCCAGCAGCCAAGTCAGGGGACCCTCCTACGAGCAGTACTTC. This codes for CASSQVRGPSYEQYF.

J is TRBJ1-2 and V is TRBV5-4, with unresolved D. Per germline, CDR1 SGHNT and CDR2 YYREEE (reference sequence). The CDR3 extends over 12 amino acids. Between the trimmed V and J ends, which lost 3 bases and 7 bases, there was a span of 10 bases. The CDR3 region has the DNA TGTGCCAGCAGCTCAGACAATATTGGCTACACCTTC. Amino acids: CASSSDNIGYTF.

The rearrangement joins TRBV9 to TRBJ1-2, with D maybe TRBD1 (5 bases). V was trimmed by 3 bases and J by 4 bases, leaving 22 bases between them. Per the germline V gene, CDR1 is SGDLS and CDR2 is YYNGEE. This CDR3 has 17 residues. The CDR3 loop is CASSATLIEDRPYGYTF. The CDR3 DNA sequence: TGTGCCAGCAGCGCAACCTTAATAGAAGACAGACCCTATGGCTACACCTTC.

The chain combines TRBV27 with TRBJ2-3, with a possible D match to TRBD2 (7 bases). V lost 1 base and J 2 bases, leaving 10 bases between the germline ends. Germline lookup yields CDR1 MNHEY and CDR2 SMNVEV (reference sequence). The CDR3 runs to 15 residues. CDR3 DNA: TGTGCCAGCAGTTTATTGCGGGGGCCCACAGATACGCAGTATTTT. It translates to CASSLLRGPTDTQYF.

The genes are TRBV4-3 and TRBJ2-3; 11 bases fit TRBD2. This CDR3 spans 17 amino acids. Losses at the gene ends were 6 bases for V and 5 bases for J; bases not matched to a gene: 13. Germline lookup yields CDR1 LGHNA and CDR2 YSLEER. This CDR3 reads CASSPYYSGGGVDTQYF. The CDR3 nucleotides are TGCGCCAGCAGTCCTTACTATAGCGGGGGGGGTGTAGATACGCAGTATTTT.

In DNA form, the CDR3 reads TGTGCCAGCGGAAACGGGGCCGGGGAGCTGTTTTTT. The encoded protein is CASGNGAGELFF. The rearrangement joins TRBV9 to TRBJ2-2, with TRBD2 as a possible D gene (5 bases). Per the germline V gene, CDR1 is SGDLS and CDR2 is YYNGEE. CDR3 size: 12 residues. The V and J ends lost 7 bases and 6 bases respectively, with 10 bases between them.

The chain employs TRBV9 and TRBJ1-4, with 10 bases aligning to TRBD1. J gave up 5 bases and V 4 bases, and 8 bases lay outside the gene matches. This CDR3 has 16 residues. Per the germline V gene, CDR1 is SGDLS and CDR2 is YYNGEE. The CDR3 spells CASSPSGGQGNEKLFF. In nucleotides, the CDR3 is TGTGCCAGCAGCCCTTCGGGGGGACAGGGGAATGAAAAACTGTTTTTT.

V gene TRBV4-1 combines with J gene TRBJ1-2, with D tentatively TRBD1 (6 bases). Germline CDR1 and CDR2: MGHRA and YSYEKL. V was shortened by 4 bases and J by 8 bases, with 17 bases between the two germline ends. The CDR3 sequence is 14 residues long. The CDR3 DNA sequence: TGCGCCAGCAGCCCCCAGGGGAACGGACGGGGCTACACCTTC. Protein product: CASSPQGNGRGYTF.

This clone was picked up one time. The chain carries TRBV6-1 and TRBJ2-2; D is ambiguous. Germline V gene sequence: CDR1 MNHNS, CDR2 SASEGT. The CDR3 contains 15 residues. V was pared by 1 base and J by 6 bases, with 12 bases between. The DNA of the CDR3 is TGTGCCAGCAGTGAAGTAGGATATCAGGCCGGGGAGCTGTTTTTT. Amino acid sequence: CASSEVGYQAGELFF.

CDR3 coding DNA: TGCGCCAGCAGCTTCGACAGGGGGCCTAACTATGGCTACACCTTC. The encoded protein is CASSFDRGPNYGYTF. The V gene is TRBV5-1, the J gene TRBJ1-2; 10 bases agree with TRBD1. CDR1 and CDR2 (germline): SGHRS, YFSETQ. After removal of 2 bases from V and 0 bases from J, the junction contained 1 base not matched to a gene. CDR3 length equals 15 residues.

The chain links TRBV5-1 to TRBJ1-1; 8 bases fit TRBD1. Germline V gives CDR1 SGHRS, CDR2 YFSETQ. Germline trimming cut 7 bases from V and 0 bases from J; bases unmatched to any gene: 8. The CDR3 is made up of 15 amino acids. Here the CDR3 DNA reads TGCGCCAGCGCGGCGACAGGGGCATTGAACACTGAAGCTTTCTTT. Its protein product is CASAATGALNTEAFF.

CDR3 residues: CASSPGVVSGGAGDTQYF. The CDR3 DNA reads TGTGCCAGCAGCCCCGGGGTTGTTAGCGGGGGGGCGGGGGATACGCAGTATTTT. V gene TRBV7-2 combines with J gene TRBJ2-3; 11 nucleotides line up with TRBD2. CDR3 length equals 18 residues. Germline V gives CDR1 SGHTA, CDR2 FQGNSA. V lost 5 bases, J lost 6 bases, and 16 bases stayed unmatched. Looking up the rest from reference TRBV7-2 and TRBJ2-3 gives the full variable domain: GAGVSQSPSNKVTEKGKDVELRCDPISGHTALYWYRQSLGQGLEFLIYFQGNSAPDKSGLPSDRFSAERTGGSVSTLTIQRTQQEDSAVYLCASSPGVVSGGAGDTQYFGPGTRLTVL.

This clone was counted a single time. CDR3 in DNA: TGTGCCAGCAGTCGGACTTTCAGACAGCCCCAGCATTTT. This gives the protein CASSRTFRQPQHF. The chain recombines TRBV6-2 or TRBV6-3 with TRBJ1-5; D remains unclear. Trimming removed 5 bases at V and 7 bases at J, with 12 bases between. This CDR3 spans 13 amino acids. Germline CDR1 reads MNHEY; CDR2 reads SVGEGT.